This T cell receptor (beta chain) appears in the sequencing data of a study of T cell responses to AZD1222 COVID-19 vaccine. Profiled with immunoSEQ multiplex PCR; TCRdb holds only in-frame clones, not every one. The table records about 130,000 clones, 88% of them present only once. This CDR3 has 11 amino acids. Germline V gene sequence: CDR1 LGHDT, CDR2 YNNKEL (reference sequence). V was pared by 1 base and J by 5 bases, with 3 bases between. Turning to this clone: Its antigen remains unidentified.

Points from the study as a whole: Two AZD1222 doses significantly raised spike-specific TCR breadth and depth over controls. Baseline testing showed seropositivity in only a handful of AZD1222 recipients. In the spike-specific TCR repertoire, nearly half reportedly target unmutated variant regions.

This clonotype was sampled from an adult in good health. The rearrangement joins TRBV3-1 (or the pseudogene TRBV3-2) to TRBJ2-7; D is unclear. Here the sequenced sample was peripheral blood, taken on day 0 of AZD1222 vaccination. The CDR3 sequence is CASSQGNEQYF. For the CDR3, the DNA is TGTGCCAGCAGCCAAGGTAACGAGCAGTACTTC.